Each of the 14 T cell receptor beta chains below was sequenced from the same sample in a study of T-cell memory formation after mild COVID-19. TCRdb recomputed calls from the 5' RACE reads with MiXCR, one row per CDR3 protein. The repertoire holds 250,000 to 300,000 distinct CDR3 sequences, more than 15% seen once, with around 23% in the top ten. The sample was PBMCs or a T cell subset sorted from them (not recorded which). Every receptor here comes from a man younger than 35 who had mild COVID-19 (a few samples of this study predate the infection). Cell type and time point are not known.

The genes are TRBV20-1 and TRBJ1-1, with D perhaps TRBD1 (6 bases). V lost 2 bases, J lost 4 bases, and 11 bases lay in between. This CDR3 has 13 amino acids. Germline V gene sequence: CDR1 DFQATT, CDR2 SNEGSKA (reference sequence). Here the CDR3 DNA reads TGCAGTGCTAGATCACCGGGGGCCACTGAAGCTTTCTTT. This gives the protein CSARSPGATEAFF.

CDR3 nucleotide sequence: TGTGCCAGCAGTTACAACTCACCCCTCCACTTT. It specifies CASSYNSPLHF. The chain carries TRBV6-2 or TRBV6-3 and TRBJ1-6; D remains unclear. CDR3 length: 11 residues. V lost 2 bases and J 10 bases, leaving 3 bases between the germline ends. The V gene's germline CDR1 is MNHEY and CDR2 SVGEGT.

The chain links TRBV6-2 or TRBV6-3 to TRBJ1-2; D remains unclear. Germline CDR1 reads MNHEY; CDR2 reads SVGEGT. V was pared by 6 bases and J by 4 bases, with 15 bases between. The CDR3 is 14 amino acids. The CDR3 spells CASRPGPLGYGYTF. DNA of the CDR3: TGTGCCAGCAGACCCGGCCCTTTGGGCTATGGCTACACCTTC.

The chain combines TRBV7-2 with TRBJ1-1; D possibly corresponds to TRBD1 (6 bases). The germline V gene has CDR1 SGHTA and CDR2 FQGNSA. The V and J ends lost 10 bases and 2 bases respectively, with 14 bases between them. CDR3 length equals 13 residues. The CDR3 DNA reads TGTGCCACCGAGGACAGCCTAAACACTGAAGCTTTCTTT. Protein: CATEDSLNTEAFF.

Many counts were recorded for this clonotype. The chain joins TRBV7-2 to TRBJ2-1; D is ambiguous. The CDR3 spans 13 residues. CDR1 is SGHTA and CDR2 is FQGNSA in the germline V gene. Trimming shortened V by 1 base and J by 5 bases, and 6 bases separated the two germline ends. The CDR3 loop reads CASSLVRNNEQFF. The CDR3 nucleotides read TGTGCCAGCAGCTTAGTTCGTAACAATGAGCAGTTCTTC.

Only a few counts were recorded for this clonotype. The chain recombines TRBV4-1 with TRBJ2-3, with 10 bases lining up with TRBD1. CDR1 MGHRA and CDR2 YSYEKL come from the germline V gene. Trimming took 1 base from V and 8 from J; bases not matched to a gene: 6. This CDR3 contains 15 residues. The CDR3 region has the DNA TGCGCCAGCAGCCAAGCGGGGACAGGGGACGGTACGCAGTATTTT. It encodes CASSQAGTGDGTQYF.

The rearrangement uses TRBV20-1 and TRBJ2-3, with 8 bases aligning to TRBD2. Trimming took 7 bases from V and 1 from J; bases not matched to a gene: 1. CDR3 length: 12 residues. Germline CDR1 and CDR2: DFQATT and SNEGSKA (reference sequence). The CDR3 region is CSVTSGTDTQYF. CDR3 nucleotide sequence: TGCAGTGTGACTAGCGGCACAGATACGCAGTATTTT.

The genes are TRBV24-1 and TRBJ2-7, with a tentative D call TRBD2 (6 bases). The ends were cut back, 7 bases at V and 1 base at J, with 7 bases in the middle. The CDR3 is 12 amino acids. Looked up from germline, CDR1 is KGHDR and CDR2 is SFDVKD. CDR3 nucleotide sequence: TGTGCCACCAGGGACTATTCCTACGAGCAGTACTTC. Encoded protein: CATRDYSYEQYF.

The chain links TRBV4-1 to TRBJ2-7; possibly TRBD2 for D (6 bases). Deletions cut 1 base from V and 0 bases from J, with 19 bases between. Germline CDR1 and CDR2: MGHRA and YSYEKL. The CDR3 extends over 18 amino acids. The CDR3 spells CASSQGGARGRFSYEQYF. CDR3 DNA: TGCGCCAGCAGCCAAGGTGGGGCGCGGGGAAGGTTCTCCTACGAGCAGTACTTC.

The chain has TRBV3-1 and TRBJ2-7, with D unresolved. The CDR3 has 13 amino acids. The germline V gene encodes CDR1 LGHDT and CDR2 YNNKEL (reference sequence). V shed 1 base and J shed 7 bases, with 11 bases lying between them. This CDR3 reads CASSQVRVGEQYF. DNA for the CDR3: TGTGCCAGCAGCCAAGTGAGAGTGGGGGAGCAGTACTTC.

The genes are TRBV7-2 and TRBJ2-3; the D gene is possibly TRBD1 (5 bases). Germline V gene data show CDR1 as SGHTA and CDR2 as FQGNSA. V lost 4 bases and J lost 2, with 16 bases in between. The CDR3 consists of 16 residues. CDR3 residues: CASSSFGAGNTDTQYF. The DNA of the CDR3 is TGTGCCAGCAGCTCCTTTGGGGCAGGGAACACAGATACGCAGTATTTT.

The chain uses TRBV24-1 and TRBJ1-5; TRBD1 matches at 7 bases. CDR3 length equals 13 residues. The J segment lost 6 bases and the V segment lost 4 bases, leaving 2 bases of the junction unmatched. Germline V gene lookup returns CDR1 KGHDR and CDR2 SFDVKD. The CDR3 nucleotides are TGTGCCACCAGTGAGACAGGGACTCAGCCCCAGCATTTT. It translates to CATSETGTQPQHF.

This clonotype has only a few counts. The gene calls are TRBV15 and TRBJ1-5, with unresolved D. The ends were cut back, 0 bases at V and 6 bases at J, with 6 bases in the middle. Germline CDR1 LNHNV, CDR2 YYDKDF (reference sequence). The CDR3 loop spans 13 amino acids. The CDR3 DNA sequence: TGTGCCACCAGCAGAGATCCTGGTCAGCCCCAGCATTTT. It specifies CATSRDPGQPQHF.

This clonotype was observed a handful of times. The V gene is TRBV6-5, the J gene TRBJ2-7, with 8 bases fitting TRBD1. The V and J ends lost 5 bases and 6 bases, in that order; junction bases with no gene match: 6. Germline CDR1 and CDR2: MNHEY and SVGAGI. CDR3 length equals 13 residues. The CDR3 coding sequence is TGTGCCAGCAGTCGGACAGGGAGGCGCGAGCAGTACTTC. Translating it yields CASSRTGRREQYF.